Detailed here is one T cell receptor (beta chain). Nominal health characterized the donors when sampled, though unrecorded immune exposures were likely. The record originates from a study of cytomegalovirus exposure and HLA in healthy donors. CDR1 is SGHRS, CDR2 YFSETQ, per germline. The CDR3 runs to 15 residues. With 4 bases clipped from V and 3 bases from J, the junction kept 3 bases outside the gene matches. Both 60 Vbeta primers and 13 Jbeta primers went into the PCR. Sequencing was performed with immunoSEQ multiplex PCR; in TCRdb, only in-frame clones are kept and a portion is missing. The table lists roughly 190,000 clones, 70% to 80% of them singletons.

This chain uses TRBV5-1 with TRBJ2-1; 11 nucleotides align to TRBD2. This receptor was obtained from a woman between 50 and 59 years old in good health and CMV-seronegative. Specimen: PBMCs. The CDR3 sequence is CASSRTSGRYNEQFF. The CDR3 DNA follows: TGCGCCAGCAGCCGGACTAGCGGGCGCTACAATGAGCAGTTCTTC.